A single sample is the source of the 11 T cell receptor beta chains below, sequenced in a study of vaccination effects on CD4 cells after COVID-19 (dated by TCRdb to about 2022). After 10 to 11 days of culture, CD4+ T cells were isolated with the EasySep CD4+ T cell isolation kit. Libraries were constructed by the immunoSEQ multiplex PCR assay. The source is immuneACCESS, and TCRdb retained only in-frame sequences with V and J called. Part of the clones is not carried over; for the studies checked, unresolved V genes explain less than half of this, and the remainder is unexplained. For this sample there are almost 40,000 clones; more than 75% appear just once. Together, the top ten hold roughly 3% of the sample. These receptors' targets are unknown. The material sequenced was CD4+ T cells from PBMCs cultured without peptide, taken before COVID-19 vaccination. Receptor source: a human donor who received a COVID-19 vaccine.

The CDR3 sequence is CASKGLDTDTQYF. CDR3 sequence (DNA): TGTGCCAGTAAGGGACTGGACACAGATACGCAGTATTTT. The J gene is TRBJ2-3, the V gene TRBV19, with TRBD2 as a possible D gene (6 bases). The V end was cut by 7 bases, the J end by 2 bases, with 10 bases between. The CDR3 runs to 13 residues. Germline CDR1 and CDR2: LNHDA and SQIVND (reference sequence).

This clone appeared a few times. The gene calls are TRBV12-3 or TRBV12-4 and TRBJ1-3, with D unclear. CDR3 length equals 12 residues. Between the trimmed V and J ends, which lost 6 bases and 3 bases, there was a span of 6 bases. The CDR3 coding sequence is TGTGCCAGCAGCATCGGTGGAAACACCATATATTTT. Amino acids: CASSIGGNTIYF.

The table lists this clone with a few counts. The CDR3 DNA is TGCGCCAGCAGCATAACCGGGACAGTCTATGGCTACACCTTC. Encoded protein: CASSITGTVYGYTF. The rearrangement links TRBV5-1 to TRBJ1-2; 7 positions match TRBD1. The germline V gene has CDR1 SGHRS and CDR2 YFSETQ. Losses at the gene ends were 4 bases for V and 4 bases for J; bases not matched to a gene: 7. The CDR3 has 14 residues. Based on the CDR3 plus reference TRBV5-1 and TRBJ1-2, the full variable domain is KAGVTQTPRYLIKTRGQQVTLSCSPISGHRSVSWYQQTPGQGLQFLFEYFSETQRNKGNFPGRFSGRQFSNSRSEMNVSTLELGDSALYLCASSITGTVYGYTFGSGTRLTVV.

A few counts support this clone. The CDR3 DNA reads as TGTGCCAGCAGCTTAACTTATAGCGGCAGCTCCTACGAGCAGTACGTC. Translated: CASSLTYSGSSYEQYV. V and J are TRBV7-3 and TRBJ2-7; tentatively, D is TRBD2 (6 bases). Germline V gene sequence: CDR1 SGHTA, CDR2 FQGTGA. The CDR3 consists of 16 residues. V lost 0 bases, J lost 0 bases, and 12 bases lay in between.

The V and J genes are TRBV3-1 (or the pseudogene TRBV3-2) and TRBJ1-2; D is possibly TRBD1 (6 bases). The CDR3 sequence is 14 residues long. V was cut by 3 bases and J by 6 bases, with 14 bases left in between. Germline V CDR1 and CDR2: LGHDT, YNNKEL (reference sequence). In DNA, the CDR3 is TGTGCCAGCAGCCACGGACAGTATACTAATGGCTACACCTTC. Its protein is CASSHGQYTNGYTF.

The chain has TRBV9 and TRBJ1-2; TRBD1 is a possible D gene (6 bases). The V and J ends lost 4 bases and 2 bases respectively, with 21 bases between them. CDR3 length equals 17 residues. Germline V gene data show CDR1 as SGDLS and CDR2 as YYNGEE. The CDR3 DNA follows: TGTGCCAGCAGCTCCCCACAGGGAACCCTCAACAACTATGGCTACACCTTC. Translation: CASSSPQGTLNNYGYTF. The entire variable domain, with the rest obtained from reference TRBV9 and TRBJ1-2, is as follows: DSGVTQTPKHLITATGQRVTLRCSPRSGDLSVYWYQQSLDQGLQFLIQYYNGEERAKGNILERFSAQQFPDLHSELNLSSLELGDSALYFCASSSPQGTLNNYGYTFGSGTRLTVV.

CDR3: CAIPAGNTNEQFF. CDR3 coding DNA: TGTGCCATACCAGCGGGGAATACCAATGAGCAGTTCTTC. This chain uses TRBV15 with TRBJ2-1, with 7 bases matching TRBD2. The ends lost 10 bases at V and 6 bases at J; junction bases unmatched: 9. This CDR3 contains 13 residues. Germline V gene data show CDR1 as LNHNV and CDR2 as YYDKDF (reference sequence).

The chain combines TRBV19 with TRBJ1-1; 7 nucleotides line up with TRBD1. V shed 6 bases, J shed 1 base, and the junction held 8 bases outside the gene matches. Germline values: CDR1 LNHDA, CDR2 SQIVND (reference sequence). This CDR3 comprises 15 residues. CDR3 bases: TGTGCCAGTAGGAAGTGGGGGACAGAGAACACTGAAGCTTTCTTT. It codes for CASRKWGTENTEAFF.

The V and J genes are TRBV24-1 and TRBJ2-2; D unresolved. The CDR3 loop spans 16 amino acids. Trimming stripped 3 bases from V and 1 base from J, with 11 bases between. Germline CDR1 and CDR2: KGHDR and SFDVKD. The CDR3 DNA follows: TGTGCCACCAGTGATATGCGGACGGGGAACACCGGGGAGCTGTTTTTT. Translation gives CATSDMRTGNTGELFF.

The CDR3 spells CASSLEGPSYNSPLHF. CDR3 DNA: TGCGCCAGCAGCTTGGAAGGGCCGTCCTATAATTCACCCCTCCACTTT. This chain uses TRBV5-1 with TRBJ1-6, with unresolved D. Trimming left V 0 bases short and J 1 base short, with 8 bases between. Germline lookup yields CDR1 SGHRS and CDR2 YFSETQ. CDR3 length: 16 residues. Supplemented by reference TRBV5-1 and TRBJ1-6, the full variable domain reads KAGVTQTPRYLIKTRGQQVTLSCSPISGHRSVSWYQQTPGQGLQFLFEYFSETQRNKGNFPGRFSGRQFSNSRSEMNVSTLELGDSALYLCASSLEGPSYNSPLHFGNGTRLTVT.

This clone was observed a handful of times. The CDR3 region is CASRKTGKGGYTF. In nucleotides, the CDR3 is TGTGCCAGCAGAAAGACAGGGAAGGGTGGCTACACCTTC. This chain links TRBV6-5 with TRBJ1-2; 7 bases agree with TRBD1. The CDR3 runs 13 residues. CDR1 is MNHEY, CDR2 SVGAGI, per germline. The ends lost 6 bases at V and 7 bases at J; junction bases unmatched: 8.